This TCR beta chain derives from a study of molecular identifiers for immune sequencing clone quantification. It was from around 20,000 to 990,000 sorted cells, with 10%, 30% or 50% RNA, that naive CD8 libraries came. TCRdb itself ran the PCR reads through MiXCR, one entry per CDR3 protein. Altogether hundreds of thousands of distinct CDR3 sequences are present, roughly a quarter being singletons, with the ten largest covering 0.65% to 0.75%. The ends were cut back, 0 bases at V and 1 base at J, with 3 bases in the middle. Germline lookup yields CDR1 SEHNR and CDR2 FQNEAQ (reference sequence). The CDR3 is 14 amino acids.

Sequencing used naive CD8+ T cells from blood, with Jurkat cell RNA spiked in. The subset denotes: FACS-sorted CD8+CD4-CCR7+CD45RA+ naive T cells. The clonotype was recovered from a human donor in good health. Some libraries in this study had Jurkat cell RNA spiked in. This chain links TRBV7-9 with TRBJ2-2, with D unresolved. The CDR3 protein is CASSLAQNTGELFF. The CDR3 DNA is TGTGCCAGCAGCTTAGCTCAGAACACCGGGGAGCTGTTTTTT.